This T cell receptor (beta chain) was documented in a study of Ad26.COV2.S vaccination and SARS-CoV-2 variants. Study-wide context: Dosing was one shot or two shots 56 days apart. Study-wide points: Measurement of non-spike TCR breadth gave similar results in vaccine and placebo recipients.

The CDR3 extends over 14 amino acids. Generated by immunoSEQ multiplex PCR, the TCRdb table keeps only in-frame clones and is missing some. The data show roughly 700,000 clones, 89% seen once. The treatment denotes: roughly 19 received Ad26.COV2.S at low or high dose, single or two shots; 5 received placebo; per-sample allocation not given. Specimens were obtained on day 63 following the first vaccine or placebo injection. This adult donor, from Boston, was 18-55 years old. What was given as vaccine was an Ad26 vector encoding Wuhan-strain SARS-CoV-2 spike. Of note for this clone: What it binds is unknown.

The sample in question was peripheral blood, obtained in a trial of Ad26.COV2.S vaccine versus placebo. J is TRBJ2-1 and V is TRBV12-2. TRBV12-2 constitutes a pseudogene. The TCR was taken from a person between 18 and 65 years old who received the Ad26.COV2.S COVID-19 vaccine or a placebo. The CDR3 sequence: CASRLHSALLSTFF. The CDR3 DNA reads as TGTGCAAGTCGCTTACACAGCGCACTCCTCAGCACGTTCTTC.